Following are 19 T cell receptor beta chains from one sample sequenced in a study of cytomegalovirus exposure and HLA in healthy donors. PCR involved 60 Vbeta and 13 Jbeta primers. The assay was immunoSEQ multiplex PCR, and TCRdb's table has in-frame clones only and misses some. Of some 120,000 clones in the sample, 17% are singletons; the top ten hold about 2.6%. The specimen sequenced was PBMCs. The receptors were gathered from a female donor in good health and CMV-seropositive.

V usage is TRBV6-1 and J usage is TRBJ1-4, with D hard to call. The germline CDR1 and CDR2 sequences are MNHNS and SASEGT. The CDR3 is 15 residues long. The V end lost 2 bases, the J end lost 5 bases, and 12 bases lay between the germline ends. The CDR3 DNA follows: TGTGCCAGCAGTGAATCGTTACGCGCAAATGAAAAACTGTTTTTT. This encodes CASSESLRANEKLFF.

The CDR3 sequence: CASSLILGLGTEAFF. The CDR3 DNA is TGTGCCAGCAGCTTAATTCTGGGGCTCGGCACTGAAGCTTTCTTT. The V call is TRBV7-9, the J call TRBJ1-1, with a possible D match to TRBD1 (5 bases). V was cut by 2 bases and J by 4 bases, with 14 bases left in between. Germline V gene data show CDR1 as SEHNR and CDR2 as FQNEAQ (reference sequence). The CDR3 contains 15 residues.

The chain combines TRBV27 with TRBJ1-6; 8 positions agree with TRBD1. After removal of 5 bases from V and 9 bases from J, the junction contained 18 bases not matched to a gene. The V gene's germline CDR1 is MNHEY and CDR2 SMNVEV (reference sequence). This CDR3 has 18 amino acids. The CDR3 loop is CASSPQSNRQGFVSPLHF. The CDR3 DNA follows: TGTGCCAGCAGTCCCCAATCCAATAGACAGGGGTTCGTTTCACCCCTCCACTTT.

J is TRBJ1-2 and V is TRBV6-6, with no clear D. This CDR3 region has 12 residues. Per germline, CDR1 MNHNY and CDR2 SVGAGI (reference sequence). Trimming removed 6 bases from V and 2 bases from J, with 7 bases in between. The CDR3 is CASSGANYGYTF. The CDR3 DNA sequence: TGTGCCAGCAGCGGAGCCAACTATGGCTACACCTTC.

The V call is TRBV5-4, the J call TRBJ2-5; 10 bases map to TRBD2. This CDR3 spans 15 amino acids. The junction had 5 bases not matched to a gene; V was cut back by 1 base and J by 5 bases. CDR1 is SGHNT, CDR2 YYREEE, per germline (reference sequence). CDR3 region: CASSLPAGGAETQYF. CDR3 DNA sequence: TGTGCCAGCAGCTTGCCAGCGGGGGGGGCGGAGACCCAGTACTTC.

Written as DNA, the CDR3 is TGTGCCAGCAGTTTACGGGACAGGGAGGGAGGCATTCAGTACTTC. Amino acids: CASSLRDREGGIQYF. The chain combines TRBV27 with TRBJ2-4; 9 bases are a match to TRBD1. The CDR3 consists of 15 residues. V was pared by 2 bases and J by 9 bases, with 8 bases of the junction left unmatched. Germline CDR1 reads MNHEY; CDR2 reads SMNVEV (reference sequence).

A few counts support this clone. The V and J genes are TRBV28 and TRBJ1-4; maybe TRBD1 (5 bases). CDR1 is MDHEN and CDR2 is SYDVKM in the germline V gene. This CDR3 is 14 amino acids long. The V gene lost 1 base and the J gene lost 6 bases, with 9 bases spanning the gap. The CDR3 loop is CASSLFQGDEKLFF. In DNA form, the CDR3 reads TGTGCCAGCAGTTTATTTCAAGGGGATGAAAAACTGTTTTTT.

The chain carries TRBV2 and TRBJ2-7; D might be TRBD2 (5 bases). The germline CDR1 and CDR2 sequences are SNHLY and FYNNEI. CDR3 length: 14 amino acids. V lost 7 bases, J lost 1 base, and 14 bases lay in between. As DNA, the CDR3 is TGTGCCAGCAAAGATCAAGGGAGTTCCTACGAGCAGTACTTC. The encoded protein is CASKDQGSSYEQYF.

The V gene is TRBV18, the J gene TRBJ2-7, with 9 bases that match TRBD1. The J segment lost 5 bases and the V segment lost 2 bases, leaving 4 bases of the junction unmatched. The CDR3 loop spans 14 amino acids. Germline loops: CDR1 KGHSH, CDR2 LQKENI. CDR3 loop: CASSPGGTGHEQYF. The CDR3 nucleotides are TGTGCCAGCTCACCAGGGGGGACAGGGCACGAGCAGTACTTC. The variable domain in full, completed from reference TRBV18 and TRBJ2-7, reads NAGVMQNPRHLVRRRGQEARLRCSPMKGHSHVYWYRQLPEEGLKFMVYLQKENIIDESGMPKERFSAEFPKEGPSILRIQQVVRGDSAAYFCASSPGGTGHEQYFGPGTRLTVT.

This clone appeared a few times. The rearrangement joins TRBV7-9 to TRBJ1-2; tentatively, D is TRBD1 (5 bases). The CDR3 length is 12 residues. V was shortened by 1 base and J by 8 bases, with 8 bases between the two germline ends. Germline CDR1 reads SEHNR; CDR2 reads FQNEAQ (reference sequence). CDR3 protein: CASSLGTSGYTF. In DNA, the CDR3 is TGTGCCAGCAGCTTAGGGACAAGCGGCTACACCTTC.

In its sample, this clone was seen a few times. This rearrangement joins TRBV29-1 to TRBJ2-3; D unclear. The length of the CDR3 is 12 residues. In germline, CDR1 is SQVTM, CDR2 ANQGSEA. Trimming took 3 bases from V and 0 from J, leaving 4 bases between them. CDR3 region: CSVDRSTDTQYF. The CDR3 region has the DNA TGCAGCGTTGACCGTAGCACAGATACGCAGTATTTT.

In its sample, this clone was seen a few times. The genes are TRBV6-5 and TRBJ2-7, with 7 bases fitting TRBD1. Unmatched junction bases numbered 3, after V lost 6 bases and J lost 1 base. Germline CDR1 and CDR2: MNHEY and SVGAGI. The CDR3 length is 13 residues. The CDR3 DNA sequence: TGTGCCAGCAGATCGACAGGGTCCTACGAGCAGTACTTC. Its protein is CASRSTGSYEQYF.

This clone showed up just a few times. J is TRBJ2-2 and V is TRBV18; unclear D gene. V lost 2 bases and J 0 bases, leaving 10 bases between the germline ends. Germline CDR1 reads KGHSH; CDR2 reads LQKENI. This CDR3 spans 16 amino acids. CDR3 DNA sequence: TGTGCCAGCTCACCATCTGGAGCAGCGAACACCGGGGAGCTGTTTTTT. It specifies CASSPSGAANTGELFF.

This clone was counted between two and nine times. CDR3 sequence: CASSLGTSGRLETQYF. For the CDR3, the DNA is TGTGCCAGCAGCTTAGGCACTAGCGGGAGGCTCGAGACCCAGTACTTC. V is TRBV11-3 and J is TRBJ2-5; 12 bases line up with TRBD2. The trim removed 1 base at V and 5 bases at J, leaving 5 bases unmatched. Germline-derived CDR1 and CDR2 are SGHNT and YENEEA. The CDR3 loop spans 16 amino acids.

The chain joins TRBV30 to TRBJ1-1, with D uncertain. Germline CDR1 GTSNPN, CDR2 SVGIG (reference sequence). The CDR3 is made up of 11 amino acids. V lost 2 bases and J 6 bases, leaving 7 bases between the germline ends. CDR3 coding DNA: TGTGCCTGGAGTCTCCTGTCTGAAGCTTTCTTT. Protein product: CAWSLLSEAFF.

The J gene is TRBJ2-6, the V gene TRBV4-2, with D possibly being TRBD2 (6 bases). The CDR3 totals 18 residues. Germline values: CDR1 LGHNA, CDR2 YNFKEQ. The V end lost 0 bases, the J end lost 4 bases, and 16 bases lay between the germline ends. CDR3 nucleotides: TGTGCCAGCAGCCAAGATTTTGCGGGGCGAATGGGGGCCAACGTCCTGACTTTC. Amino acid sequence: CASSQDFAGRMGANVLTF.

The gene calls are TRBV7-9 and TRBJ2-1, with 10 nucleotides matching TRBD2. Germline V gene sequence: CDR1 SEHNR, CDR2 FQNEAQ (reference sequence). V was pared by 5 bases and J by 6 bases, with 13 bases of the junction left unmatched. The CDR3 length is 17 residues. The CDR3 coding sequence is TGTGCCAGCAGCCCAATAAGGCTAGCGGGAGTGCGCAATGAGCAGTTCTTC. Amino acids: CASSPIRLAGVRNEQFF. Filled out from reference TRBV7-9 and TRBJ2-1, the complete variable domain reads DTGVSQNPRHKITKRGQNVTFRCDPISEHNRLYWYRQTLGQGPEFLTYFQNEAQLEKSRLLSDRFSAERPKGSFSTLEIQRTEQGDSAMYLCASSPIRLAGVRNEQFFGPGTRLTVL.

CDR3 DNA: TGTGCCAGCAGCTTCGAGGTGGTCGCTATCTCTGGGGCCAACGTCCTGACTTTC. This sequence encodes CASSFEVVAISGANVLTF. This chain uses TRBV5-4 with TRBJ2-6; D gene ambiguous. Per germline, CDR1 SGHNT and CDR2 YYREEE (reference sequence). The CDR3 sequence is 18 residues long. The V gene lost 2 bases and the J gene lost 0 bases, with 15 bases spanning the gap.

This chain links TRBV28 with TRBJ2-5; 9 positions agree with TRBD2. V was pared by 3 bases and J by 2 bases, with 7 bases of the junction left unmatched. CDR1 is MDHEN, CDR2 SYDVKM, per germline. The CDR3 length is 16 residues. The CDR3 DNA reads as TGTGCCAGCAGTTTTAGGCTAGCGGGACCACAAGAGACCCAGTACTTC. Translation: CASSFRLAGPQETQYF.